This T cell receptor (beta chain) was sequenced during a study of T cell changes during pregnancy in multiple sclerosis. Profiling relied on immunoSEQ multiplex PCR, and the TCRdb table lists in-frame clones only, not all of them. Among about 70,000 clones listed, roughly 94% were seen once. This CDR3 is 19 amino acids long. CDR1 GTSNPN and CDR2 SVGIG come from the germline V gene (reference sequence). V lost 2 bases to trimming and J lost 7 bases; unmatched junction nucleotides: 15. The V call is TRBV30, the J call TRBJ2-1, with 15 bases that match TRBD2. This TCR was sampled from a female donor with multiple sclerosis, enrolled in a pregnancy study. Sequenced material: peripheral blood, taken after pregnancy. The CDR3 DNA reads TGTGCCTGGAGTCACCGACCATGGACTAGCGGGAGGGGAGCGAATGAGCAGTTCTTC. The encoded protein is CAWSHRPWTSGRGANEQFF.